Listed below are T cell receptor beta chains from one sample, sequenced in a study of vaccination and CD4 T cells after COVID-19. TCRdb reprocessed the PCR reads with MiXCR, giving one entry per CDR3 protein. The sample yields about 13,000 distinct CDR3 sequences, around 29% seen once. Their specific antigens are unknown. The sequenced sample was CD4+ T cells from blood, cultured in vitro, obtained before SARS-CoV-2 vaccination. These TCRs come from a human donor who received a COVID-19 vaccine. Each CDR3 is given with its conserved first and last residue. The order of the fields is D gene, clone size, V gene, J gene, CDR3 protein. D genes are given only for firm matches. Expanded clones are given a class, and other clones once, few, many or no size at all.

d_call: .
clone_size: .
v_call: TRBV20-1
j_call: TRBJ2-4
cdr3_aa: CSARSDRRVAKNIQYF

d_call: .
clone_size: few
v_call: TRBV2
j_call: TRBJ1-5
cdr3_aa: CASTRQSNQPQHF

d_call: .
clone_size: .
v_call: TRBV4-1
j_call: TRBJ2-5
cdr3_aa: CASSQEQRKETQYF

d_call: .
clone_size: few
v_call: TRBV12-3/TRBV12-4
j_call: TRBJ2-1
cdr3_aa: CATARGLEQFF

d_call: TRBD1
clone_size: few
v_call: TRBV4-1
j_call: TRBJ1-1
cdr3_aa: CASSQDGQALRYTEAFF

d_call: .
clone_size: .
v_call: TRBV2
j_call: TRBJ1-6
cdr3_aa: CASSEVRQPNSPLHF

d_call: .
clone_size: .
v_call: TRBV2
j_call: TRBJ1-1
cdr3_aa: CASSESLAFF

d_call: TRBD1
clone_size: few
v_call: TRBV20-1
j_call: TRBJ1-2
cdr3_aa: CSAWDRGLRGYTF

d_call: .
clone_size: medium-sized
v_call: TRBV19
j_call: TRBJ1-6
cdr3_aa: CASSIGPGPGSGTLHF

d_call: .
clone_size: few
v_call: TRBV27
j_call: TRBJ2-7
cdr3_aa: CASSSQQENEQYF

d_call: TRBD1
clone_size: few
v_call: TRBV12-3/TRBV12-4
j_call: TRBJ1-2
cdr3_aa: CASSKTGGGGGYTF

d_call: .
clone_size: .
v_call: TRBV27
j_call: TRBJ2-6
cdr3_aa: CARRFGANVLTF

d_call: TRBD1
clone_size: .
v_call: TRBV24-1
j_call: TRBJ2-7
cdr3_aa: CATSDGGTGLSSYEQYF

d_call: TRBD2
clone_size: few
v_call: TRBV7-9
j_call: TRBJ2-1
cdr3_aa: CASSHTSGGAHRQFF

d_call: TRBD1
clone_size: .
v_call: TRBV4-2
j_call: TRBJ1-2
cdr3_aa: CASSQDPGRGRAGYTF

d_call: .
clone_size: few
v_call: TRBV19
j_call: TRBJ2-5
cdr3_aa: CASSKTHSQETQYF

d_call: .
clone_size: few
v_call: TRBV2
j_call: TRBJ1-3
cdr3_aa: CASSVQGTGNTIYF

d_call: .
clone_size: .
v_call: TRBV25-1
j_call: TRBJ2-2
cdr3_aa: CASSVEVNTGELFF

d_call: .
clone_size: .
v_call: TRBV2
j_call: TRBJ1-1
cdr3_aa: CASSGEGNTEAFF

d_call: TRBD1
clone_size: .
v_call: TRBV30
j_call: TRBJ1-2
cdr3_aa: CAWMEWDRGTF

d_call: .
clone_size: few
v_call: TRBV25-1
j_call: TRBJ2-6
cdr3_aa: CASSESGTGANVLTF

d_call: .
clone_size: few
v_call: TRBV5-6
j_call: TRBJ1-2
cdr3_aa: CASSSNLDRWDYGYTF

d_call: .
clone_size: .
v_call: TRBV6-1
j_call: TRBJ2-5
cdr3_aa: CASSPYQETQYF

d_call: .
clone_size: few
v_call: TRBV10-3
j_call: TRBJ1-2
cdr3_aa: CAISESIIVRNYGYTF

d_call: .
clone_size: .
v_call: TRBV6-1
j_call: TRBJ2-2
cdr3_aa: CASRGRANTGELFF

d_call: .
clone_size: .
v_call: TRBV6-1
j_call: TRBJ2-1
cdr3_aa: CASSEFALYNEQFF

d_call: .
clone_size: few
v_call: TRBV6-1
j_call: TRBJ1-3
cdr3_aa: CANPWEAGNTIYF

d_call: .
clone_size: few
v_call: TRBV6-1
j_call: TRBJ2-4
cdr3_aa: CASSPGILAKNIQYF

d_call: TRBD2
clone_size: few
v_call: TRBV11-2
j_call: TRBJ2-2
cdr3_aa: CASSLDWAQRGHTGELFF

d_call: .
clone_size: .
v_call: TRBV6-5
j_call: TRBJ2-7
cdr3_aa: CASSSRTQSSYEQYF

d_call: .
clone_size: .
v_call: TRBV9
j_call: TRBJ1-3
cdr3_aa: CASSGRTVHSGNTIYF

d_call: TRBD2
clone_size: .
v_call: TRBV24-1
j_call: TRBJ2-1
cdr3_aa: CATSLRGDYNEQFF

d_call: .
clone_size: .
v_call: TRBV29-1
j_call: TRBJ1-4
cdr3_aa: CSVAEGRPNEKLFF

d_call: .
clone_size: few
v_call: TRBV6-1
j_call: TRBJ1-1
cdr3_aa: CASSNTANTEAFF

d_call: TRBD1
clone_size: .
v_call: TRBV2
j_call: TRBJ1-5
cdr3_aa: CASSDSAAGQGFGQPQHF

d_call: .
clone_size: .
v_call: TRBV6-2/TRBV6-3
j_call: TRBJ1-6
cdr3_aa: CASSYGRENSPLHF

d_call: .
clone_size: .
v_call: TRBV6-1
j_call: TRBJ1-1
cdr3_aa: CASSDEGEAFF

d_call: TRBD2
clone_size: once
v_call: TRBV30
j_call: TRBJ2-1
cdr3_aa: CAWDVAGGNEQFF

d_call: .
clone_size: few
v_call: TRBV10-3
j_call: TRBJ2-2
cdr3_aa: CAIQASLNTGELFF

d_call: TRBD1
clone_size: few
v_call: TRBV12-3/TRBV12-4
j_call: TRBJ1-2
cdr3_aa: CASSPTGDRGGYTF

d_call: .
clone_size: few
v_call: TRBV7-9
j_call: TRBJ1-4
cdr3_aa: CASRKETTNEKLFF

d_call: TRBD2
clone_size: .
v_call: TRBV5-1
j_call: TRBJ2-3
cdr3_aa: CASSWRLAGTDTQYF

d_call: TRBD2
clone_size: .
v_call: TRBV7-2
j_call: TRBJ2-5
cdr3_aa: CASSLTGGPRETQYF

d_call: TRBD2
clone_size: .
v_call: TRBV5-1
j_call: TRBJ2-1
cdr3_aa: CASSFRTSGGFKSSYNEQFF

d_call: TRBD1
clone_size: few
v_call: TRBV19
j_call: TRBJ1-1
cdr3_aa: CASSPGQGWISAFF

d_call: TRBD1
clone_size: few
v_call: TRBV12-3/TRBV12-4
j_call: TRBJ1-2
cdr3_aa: CASSLRGQGLGYTF

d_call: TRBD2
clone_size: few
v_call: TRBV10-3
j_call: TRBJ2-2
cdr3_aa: CAARVAGGPVGELFF

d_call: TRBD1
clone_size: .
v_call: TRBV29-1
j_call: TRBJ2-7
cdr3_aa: CSVYGQGAYEQYF

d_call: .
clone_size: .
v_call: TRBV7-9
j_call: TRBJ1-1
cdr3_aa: CASSRSGQTEAFF

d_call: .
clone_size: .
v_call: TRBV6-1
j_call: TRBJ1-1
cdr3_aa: CASEGNRGHNTEAFF

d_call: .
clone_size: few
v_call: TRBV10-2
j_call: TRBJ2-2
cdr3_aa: CASSDLGSRDTGELFF

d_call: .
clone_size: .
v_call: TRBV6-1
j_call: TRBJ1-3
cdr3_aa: CASSALFREMGGNTIYF

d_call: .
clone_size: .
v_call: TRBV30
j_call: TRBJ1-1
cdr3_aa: CAWSDLPPSQSTEAFF

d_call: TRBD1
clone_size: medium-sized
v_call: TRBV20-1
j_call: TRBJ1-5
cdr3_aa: CSARVPTGEGNQPQHF

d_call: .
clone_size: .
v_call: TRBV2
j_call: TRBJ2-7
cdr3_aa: CASRIAVGAYEQYF

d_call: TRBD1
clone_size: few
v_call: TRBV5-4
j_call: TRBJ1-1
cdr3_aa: CASGRSSGGGAFF